This record concerns one T cell receptor (beta chain) sequence. The data were taken from a study of blood T cell repertoires in COVID-19. Study background: The United States, Italy and Spain supplied acute and convalescent COVID-19 samples. Nucleic acid was either cDNA or gDNA, and it came from T cells, B-cell-depleted T cells, or PBMCs.

In the source study's methods: Cell counts per sample came from amplifying reference gene primers. Sequencing used immunoSEQ multiplex PCR; TCRdb keeps in-frame clones, though not all of them. From that table come the V and J calls and clone size; the DNA was used to work out D and trimming. The sample lists 230,000 or so clones; about 91% were seen once. The CDR3 is 16 residues long. V was clipped by 4 bases and J by 4 bases; unmatched bases: 9. Per the germline V gene, CDR1 is SNHLY and CDR2 is FYNNEI. The V call is TRBV2, the J call TRBJ2-5; TRBD2 matches at 10 bases. Material: peripheral blood. This TCR came from a woman between 40 and 50 years old who had recovered from COVID-19. This chain's CDR3 is CASSAEAGGPVETQYF. The CDR3, as DNA: TGTGCCAGCAGTGCGGAAGCGGGGGGGCCGGTAGAGACCCAGTACTTC.